These 12 T cell receptor beta chains were all obtained from the same sample, sequenced in a study of T cell changes during pregnancy in multiple sclerosis. The table came from immunoSEQ multiplex PCR; TCRdb's copy has only in-frame clones and leaves some out. The sample records more than 35,000 clones, 85% to 90% being singletons. The sample in question was CD4+ T cells from peripheral blood mononuclear cells, obtained before pregnancy. The receptor set was obtained from a female donor with multiple sclerosis, enrolled in a pregnancy study.

The chain recombines TRBV7-8 with TRBJ1-1, with D hard to call. The V and J ends lost 2 bases and 2 bases respectively, with 12 bases between them. This CDR3 spans 15 amino acids. The germline CDR1 and CDR2 sequences are SGHVS and FQNEAQ. The CDR3 loop reads CASSLLNGLNTEAFF. The CDR3 DNA reads TGTGCCAGCAGCTTACTCAACGGTCTTAACACTGAAGCTTTCTTT.

This clone occurred once. This rearrangement joins TRBV5-1 to TRBJ1-1, with D unresolved. This CDR3 is built from 14 residues. Between the trimmed V and J ends, which lost 1 base and 0 bases, there was a span of 7 bases. The germline V gene encodes CDR1 SGHRS and CDR2 YFSETQ. The CDR3 loop is CASSLSQVNTEAFF. Written as DNA, the CDR3 is TGCGCCAGCAGCTTGAGCCAGGTGAACACTGAAGCTTTCTTT.

J is TRBJ2-3 and V is TRBV28; 8 bases line up with TRBD2. Trimming at V came to 3 bases and at J to 6 bases, leaving 5 bases not matched to a gene. CDR1 is MDHEN, CDR2 SYDVKM, per germline. The CDR3 is made up of 14 amino acids. CDR3 coding DNA: TGTGCCAGCAGTTTCTGGGGCGGGGGGGATACGCAGTATTTT. Residues: CASSFWGGGDTQYF.

The gene calls are TRBV28 and TRBJ1-5; no clear D gene. In germline, CDR1 is MDHEN, CDR2 SYDVKM. The CDR3 runs 14 residues. Trimming cost V 6 bases and J 7 bases, with 16 bases left between them. CDR3 DNA: TGTGCCAGCAGCCCCCCGGGAGGGAGACAGCCCCAGCATTTT. Translation: CASSPPGGRQPQHF.

The gene calls are TRBV18 and TRBJ2-2; 9 bases are shared with TRBD1. Germline V gene sequence: CDR1 KGHSH, CDR2 LQKENI. The CDR3 contains 15 residues. The V gene end was trimmed by 3 bases and the J gene end by 7 bases; junction bases not matched to a gene: 6. The CDR3 sequence is CASSPSQGAFGELFF. The CDR3 DNA sequence: TGTGCCAGCTCACCTTCACAGGGGGCATTCGGGGAGCTGTTTTTT. Supplemented by reference TRBV18 and TRBJ2-2, the full variable domain reads NAGVMQNPRHLVRRRGQEARLRCSPMKGHSHVYWYRQLPEEGLKFMVYLQKENIIDESGMPKERFSAEFPKEGPSILRIQQVVRGDSAAYFCASSPSQGAFGELFFGEGSRLTVL.

The chain recombines TRBV6-1 with TRBJ1-1; maybe TRBD1 (6 bases). The CDR3 is made up of 15 amino acids. Germline V lookup: CDR1 MNHNS, CDR2 SASEGT. V lost 2 bases and J lost 3, with 13 bases in between. The CDR3 here is CASSETTGTDTEAFF. Here the CDR3 DNA reads TGTGCCAGCAGTGAAACTACAGGGACGGACACTGAAGCTTTCTTT.

This clone was seen a handful of times. The chain has TRBV5-5 and TRBJ2-7; no clear D gene. CDR1 and CDR2 (germline): SGHKS, YYEKEE (reference sequence). The CDR3 sequence is 14 residues long. V was shortened by 1 base and J by 3 bases, with 11 bases between the two germline ends. CDR3 sequence (DNA): TGTGCCAGCAGCTTGTTTATACAGCTCTACGAGCAGTACTTC. As protein: CASSLFIQLYEQYF.

This sequence joins TRBV30 and TRBJ2-6; 10 bases map to TRBD1. With 4 bases clipped from V and 1 base from J, the junction kept 19 bases outside the gene matches. Germline CDR1 is GTSNPN and CDR2 is SVGIG (reference sequence). The CDR3 loop spans 21 amino acids. The DNA for the CDR3 is TGTGCCTGGAAACCCCCACGGGGACAGGGGTTTCTGAGGTCTGGGGCCAACGTCCTGACTTTC. Translated: CAWKPPRGQGFLRSGANVLTF.

V usage is TRBV2 and J usage is TRBJ1-3; D is ambiguous. V was cut by 8 bases and J by 0 bases, with 11 bases left in between. The CDR3 loop spans 14 amino acids. Per the germline V gene, CDR1 is SNHLY and CDR2 is FYNNEI. The CDR3 sequence is CASRPELSGNTIYF. The CDR3 nucleotides read TGTGCCAGCCGCCCCGAGCTCTCTGGAAACACCATATATTTT.

The rearrangement uses TRBV4-1 and TRBJ2-2; 9 bases align to TRBD2. The V segment lost 3 bases and the J segment 5 bases; nucleotides outside the gene matches: 4. CDR3 length: 15 amino acids. In germline, CDR1 is MGHRA, CDR2 YSYEKL. This chain's CDR3 is CASSQGLAGTGELFF. CDR3 sequence (DNA): TGCGCCAGCAGCCAGGGCCTAGCGGGGACCGGGGAGCTGTTTTTT.

The rearrangement joins TRBV2 to TRBJ2-4, with TRBD2 matching over 10 bases. The germline gives CDR1 SNHLY, CDR2 FYNNEI. The CDR3 runs to 15 residues. Trimming removed 6 bases from V and 3 bases from J; junction bases left unmatched: 5. The CDR3 DNA is TGTGCCAGCAGGAGGACTAGCGGAGGCAAAAACATTCAGTACTTC. Translation: CASRRTSGGKNIQYF.

The chain carries TRBV6-5 and TRBJ2-1; TRBD2 aligns across 10 bases. Germline lookup yields CDR1 MNHEY and CDR2 SVGAGI. V lost 2 bases, J lost 7 bases, and 5 bases stayed unmatched. The CDR3 consists of 15 residues. CDR3 nucleotides: TGTGCCAGCAGTTACACTAGCGGGGTTTTTAATGAGCAGTTCTTC. Protein sequence: CASSYTSGVFNEQFF.